Below, one T cell receptor (beta chain) is given with its context. This sample is drawn from a study of blood T cell repertoires in COVID-19. The overall study: Acute and convalescent COVID-19 samples came from the United States, Italy and Spain. Nucleic acid was either cDNA or gDNA, and it came from T cells, B-cell-depleted T cells, or PBMCs.

Clones were sequenced by immunoSEQ multiplex PCR, and TCRdb holds only the in-frame ones, with some missing. The sample consists of tens of thousands of clones, about nine tenths of them appearing once. The CDR3 is 14 amino acids. V was pared by 3 bases and J by 6 bases, with 5 bases of the junction left unmatched. Germline-derived CDR1 and CDR2 are SNHLY and FYNNEI. The material sequenced was peripheral blood. The clonotype was recovered from a man aged 60 to 75 with COVID-19, enrolled during active disease. The genes are TRBV2 and TRBJ2-3; 8 nucleotides agree with TRBD1. In DNA, the CDR3 is TGTGCCAGCAGTGAGGGTCAGGGGGCCGATACGCAGTATTTT. Protein sequence: CASSEGQGADTQYF.